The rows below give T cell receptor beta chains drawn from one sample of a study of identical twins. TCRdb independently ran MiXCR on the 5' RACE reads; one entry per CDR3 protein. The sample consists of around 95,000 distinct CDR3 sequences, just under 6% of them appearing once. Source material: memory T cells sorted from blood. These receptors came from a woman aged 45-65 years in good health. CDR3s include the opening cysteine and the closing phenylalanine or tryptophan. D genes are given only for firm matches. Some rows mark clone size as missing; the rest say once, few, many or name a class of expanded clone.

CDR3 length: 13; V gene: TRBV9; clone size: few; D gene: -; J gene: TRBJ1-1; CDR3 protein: CASSPRQNTEAFF; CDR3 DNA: TGTGCCAGCAGCCCGCGCCAGAACACTGAAGCTTTCTTT
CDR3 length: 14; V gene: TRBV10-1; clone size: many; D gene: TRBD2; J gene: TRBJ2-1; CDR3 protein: CATKREAQGNEQFF; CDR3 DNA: TGCGCCACCAAACGGGAGGCCCAAGGGAATGAGCAGTTCTTC
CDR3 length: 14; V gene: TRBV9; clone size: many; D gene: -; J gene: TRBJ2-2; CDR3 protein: CASNRDMNTGELFF; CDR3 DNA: TGTGCCAGCAACCGGGACATGAACACCGGGGAGCTGTTTTTT
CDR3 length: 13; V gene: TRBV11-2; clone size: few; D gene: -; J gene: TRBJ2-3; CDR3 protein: CASSLSGRDTQYF; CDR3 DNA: TGTGCCAGCAGCTTATCAGGGCGGGATACGCAGTATTTT
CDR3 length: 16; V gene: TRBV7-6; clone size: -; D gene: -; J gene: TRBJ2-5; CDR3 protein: CASSLWYGGRRETQYF; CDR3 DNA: TGTGCCAGCAGCTTATGGTACGGTGGCCGGCGAGAGACCCAGTACTTC
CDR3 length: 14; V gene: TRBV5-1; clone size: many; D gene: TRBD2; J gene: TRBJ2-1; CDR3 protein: CASSFSGAYNEQFF; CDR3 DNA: TGCGCCAGCAGCTTTAGCGGGGCCTACAATGAGCAGTTCTTC
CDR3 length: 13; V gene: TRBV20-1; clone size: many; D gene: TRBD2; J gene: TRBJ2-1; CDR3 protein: CSAFPETSLEQFF; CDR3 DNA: TGCAGTGCTTTTCCGGAGACTAGCCTTGAGCAGTTCTTC
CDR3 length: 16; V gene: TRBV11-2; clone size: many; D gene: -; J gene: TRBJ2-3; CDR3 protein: CASSFRPPTYTDTQYF; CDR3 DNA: TGTGCCAGCAGCTTCAGACCACCAACCTACACAGATACGCAGTATTTT
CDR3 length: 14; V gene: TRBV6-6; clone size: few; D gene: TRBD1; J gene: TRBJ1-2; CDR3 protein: CASSWDQGASGYTF; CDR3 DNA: TGTGCCAGCAGTTGGGACCAGGGGGCGAGTGGCTACACCTTC
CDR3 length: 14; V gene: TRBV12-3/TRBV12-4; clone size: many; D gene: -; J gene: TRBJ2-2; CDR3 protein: CASRGRRQSGELFF; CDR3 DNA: TGTGCCAGCAGGGGACGCCGGCAGTCCGGGGAGCTGTTTTTT
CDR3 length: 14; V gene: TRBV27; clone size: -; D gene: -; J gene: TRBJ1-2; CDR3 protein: CASKFWTEPGGYTF; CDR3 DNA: TGTGCCAGCAAATTTTGGACGGAGCCGGGTGGCTACACCTTC
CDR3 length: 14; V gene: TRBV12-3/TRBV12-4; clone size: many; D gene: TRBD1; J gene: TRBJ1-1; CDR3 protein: CASSRGQGSTEAFF; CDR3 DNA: TGTGCCAGCAGCCGCGGACAGGGAAGTACTGAAGCTTTCTTT
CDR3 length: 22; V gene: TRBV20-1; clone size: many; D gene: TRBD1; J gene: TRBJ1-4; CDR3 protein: CSARDDGQGAGGWSGANEKLFF; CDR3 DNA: TGCAGTGCTAGAGATGACGGACAGGGGGCGGGCGGTTGGTCGGGGGCTAATGAAAAACTGTTTTTT
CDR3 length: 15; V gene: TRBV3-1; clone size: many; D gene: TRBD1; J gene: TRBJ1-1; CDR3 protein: CASSHTDRGNTEAFF; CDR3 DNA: TGTGCCAGCAGCCATACCGACAGGGGAAACACTGAAGCTTTCTTT
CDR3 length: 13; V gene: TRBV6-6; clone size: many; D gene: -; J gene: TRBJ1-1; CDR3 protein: CASSYLVNTEAFF; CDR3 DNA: TGTGCCAGCAGTTACTTGGTGAACACTGAAGCTTTCTTT
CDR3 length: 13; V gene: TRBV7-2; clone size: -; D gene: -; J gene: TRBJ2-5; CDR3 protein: CASSLGGRETQYF; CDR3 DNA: TGTGCCAGCAGCTTGGGGGGGCGGGAGACCCAGTACTTC